Each of the 21 T cell receptor beta chains below was sequenced from the same sample in a study of blood T cells in healthy people across ages. The second PCR ran about 6 to 12 cycles with a sample-barcoded 5' primer and J-beta primers. Each CDR3 protein gets one entry after TCRdb re-called the 5' RACE reads with MiXCR. The sample holds over 450,000 distinct CDR3 sequences, approximately 25% seen once. These data were also filed under a second study, of T cells of mothers and their children.

Sequencing input: blood. These receptors came from a boy younger than 18 in good health.

This clonotype was detected a few times. The V and J genes are TRBV13 and TRBJ2-5, with D possibly being TRBD2 (5 bases). The CDR3 covers 13 residues. The germline gives CDR1 PRHDT, CDR2 FYEKMQ (reference sequence). Trimming stripped 8 bases from V and 5 bases from J, with 15 bases between. CDR3 sequence (DNA): TGTGCCAGCTTCGAGAGGAGGAAGGAGACCCAGTACTTC. Protein product: CASFERRKETQYF.

V gene TRBV2 combines with J gene TRBJ2-4; TRBD1 is a possible D gene (6 bases). Trimming removed 7 bases from V and 0 bases from J, with 16 bases in between. This CDR3 has 16 residues. Germline lookup yields CDR1 SNHLY and CDR2 FYNNEI. CDR3 DNA sequence: TGTGCCAGCACACCTCGAGGACAGTTAGCCAAAAACATTCAGTACTTC. This gives the protein CASTPRGQLAKNIQYF.

The rearrangement links TRBV25-1 to TRBJ2-5; D is possibly TRBD1 (5 bases). CDR1 is MGHDK, CDR2 SYGVNS, per germline. The CDR3 is 11 amino acids. Trimming took off 4 bases at V and 11 bases at J, with 11 bases between the two ends. CDR3 residues: CASSGGRGQYF. For the CDR3, the DNA is TGTGCCAGCAGTGGAGGAAGGGGACAGTACTTC. Drawing the rest from reference TRBV25-1 and TRBJ2-5, the complete variable domain is EADIYQTPRYLVIGTGKKITLECSQTMGHDKMYWYQQDPGMELHLIHYSYGVNSTEKGDLSSESTVSRIRTEHFPLTLESARPSHTSQYLCASSGGRGQYFGPGTRLLVL.

This clonotype has just a few counts. CDR3: CASSSTGYSNQPQHF. The DNA for the CDR3 is TGTGCCAGCAGCTCCACAGGGTATAGCAATCAGCCCCAGCATTTT. The V gene is TRBV7-9, the J gene TRBJ1-5; maybe TRBD1 (6 bases). The CDR3 covers 15 residues. The V and J ends lost 4 bases and 0 bases respectively, with 10 bases between them. Germline V CDR1 and CDR2: SEHNR, FQNEAQ (reference sequence).

The rearrangement joins TRBV7-9 to TRBJ1-1; 10 nucleotides line up with TRBD1. This CDR3 is 16 amino acids long. The V and J ends lost 4 bases and 5 bases, in that order; junction bases with no gene match: 10. Germline V gives CDR1 SEHNR, CDR2 FQNEAQ (reference sequence). The CDR3: CASSSPDRGQGTEAFF. The CDR3, as DNA: TGTGCCAGCAGCTCTCCCGACAGGGGGCAGGGGACTGAAGCTTTCTTT.

This clonotype was counted a few times. This chain connects TRBV29-1 to TRBJ2-1; possible D gene TRBD1, 6 bases. The CDR3 sequence is 13 residues long. In germline, CDR1 is SQVTM, CDR2 ANQGSEA. Trimming cost V 5 bases and J 2 bases, with 10 bases left between them. The CDR3 sequence: CSVRQVAYNEQFF. In DNA, the CDR3 is TGCAGCGTTCGACAGGTGGCCTACAATGAGCAGTTCTTC.

The chain couples TRBV18 to TRBJ1-6, with D perhaps matching TRBD1 (6 bases). The V and J ends lost 4 bases and 8 bases respectively, with 9 bases between them. The germline CDR1 and CDR2 sequences are KGHSH and LQKENI. The CDR3 sequence is 13 residues long. The CDR3 region has the DNA TGTGCCAGCTCACTCAACAGGGATTCACCCCTCCACTTT. Its translation is CASSLNRDSPLHF.

The rearrangement links TRBV20-1 to TRBJ2-7, with 11 nucleotides matching TRBD2. The CDR3 has 15 residues. V was clipped by 2 bases and J by 5 bases; unmatched bases: 8. Germline CDR1 is DFQATT and CDR2 is SNEGSKA (reference sequence). The CDR3: CSARSGLAAPDEQYF. The CDR3 coding sequence is TGCAGTGCTAGATCGGGACTAGCGGCCCCAGACGAGCAGTACTTC.

This clonotype was picked up a small number of times. The rearrangement links TRBV3-1 to TRBJ2-1, with 14 bases aligning to TRBD2. J gave up 9 bases and V 3 bases, and 4 bases lay outside the gene matches. The CDR3 has 15 amino acids. Germline V CDR1 and CDR2: LGHDT, YNNKEL (reference sequence). CDR3 DNA: TGTGCCAGCAGCCAGACTAGCGGGAGGGGGTTTGAGCAGTTCTTC. This codes for CASSQTSGRGFEQFF.

This clonotype was counted only a few times. The chain uses TRBV10-3 and TRBJ2-5; D not resolved. CDR3 length: 15 amino acids. Germline-derived CDR1 and CDR2 are ENHRY and SYGVKD. With 8 bases removed from V and 2 bases from J, the gap between germline ends came to 18 bases. CDR3 loop: CAISGPDRKQETQYF. As DNA, the CDR3 is TGTGCCATCTCCGGGCCCGATAGAAAGCAAGAGACCCAGTACTTC.

The genes are TRBV3-1 and TRBJ1-2; TRBD1 aligns across 8 bases. The V gene's germline CDR1 is LGHDT and CDR2 YNNKEL (reference sequence). The CDR3 has 15 residues. The V segment lost 4 bases and the J segment 3 bases; nucleotides outside the gene matches: 7. The CDR3 region has the DNA TGTGCCAGCAGCCTTAGAGAGACAGGGGACTATGGCTACACCTTC. Translated: CASSLRETGDYGYTF.

This rearrangement joins TRBV2 to TRBJ1-4, with a weak D call TRBD1 (5 bases). V lost 10 bases, J lost 4 bases, and 13 bases lay in between. This CDR3 contains 13 residues. Germline loops: CDR1 SNHLY, CDR2 FYNNEI. For the CDR3, the DNA is TGTGCCACCGCGGGGGACGGTAATGAAAAACTGTTTTTT. Translation: CATAGDGNEKLFF.

In nucleotides, the CDR3 is TGTGCCAGCAGTTATTATCCGGGACAGAGATTCACAGATACGCAGTATTTT. Protein sequence: CASSYYPGQRFTDTQYF. The gene calls are TRBV13 and TRBJ2-3; 7 bases agree with TRBD1. The CDR3 loop spans 17 amino acids. Germline-derived CDR1 and CDR2 are PRHDT and FYEKMQ (reference sequence). V was pared by 6 bases and J by 2 bases, with 14 bases of the junction left unmatched.

Ten or more counts support this clonotype. This chain uses TRBV18 with TRBJ2-7, with D maybe TRBD1 (6 bases). The CDR3 has 14 amino acids. V was shortened by 1 base and J by 2 bases, with 9 bases between the two germline ends. The germline V gene has CDR1 KGHSH and CDR2 LQKENI. CDR3 sequence reads: CASSPRRDTYEQYF. The CDR3 region has the DNA TGTGCCAGCTCACCACGCCGGGACACCTACGAGCAGTACTTC. The full variable domain, with the rest looked up from reference TRBV18 and TRBJ2-7, is NAGVMQNPRHLVRRRGQEARLRCSPMKGHSHVYWYRQLPEEGLKFMVYLQKENIIDESGMPKERFSAEFPKEGPSILRIQQVVRGDSAAYFCASSPRRDTYEQYFGPGTRLTVT.

Ten or more counts support this clonotype. The V gene is TRBV7-2, the J gene TRBJ1-2; D unresolved. Trimming shortened V by 3 bases and J by 2 bases, and 4 bases separated the two germline ends. This CDR3 contains 12 residues. Germline loops: CDR1 SGHTA, CDR2 FQGNSA. The CDR3 loop reads CASSFVNYGYTF. The CDR3 region has the DNA TGTGCCAGCAGCTTCGTAAACTATGGCTACACCTTC.

This clonotype has only a few counts. This rearrangement joins TRBV4-1 to TRBJ2-5, with D perhaps matching TRBD1 (6 bases). The assigned J gene may be wrong: the sequence end matches TRBJ2-7 better. CDR1 is MGHRA and CDR2 is YSYEKL in the germline V gene. CDR3 length: 16 amino acids. CDR3 DNA sequence: TGCGCCAGCAGCCAAGAGGAGATGCAACAGGGCTACGAGCAGTACTTC. It specifies CASSQEEMQQGYEQYF.

The V call is TRBV19, the J call TRBJ2-7, with TRBD1 matching over 7 bases. The CDR3 contains 13 residues. After removal of 4 bases from V and 3 bases from J, the junction contained 3 bases not matched to a gene. CDR1 LNHDA and CDR2 SQIVND come from the germline V gene (reference sequence). CDR3 protein: CASSTTGVYEQYF. The CDR3 nucleotides are TGTGCCAGTAGTACCACAGGGGTCTACGAGCAGTACTTC.

The chain employs TRBV6-5 and TRBJ2-1, with D hard to call. The germline V gene has CDR1 MNHEY and CDR2 SVGAGI. CDR3 length: 15 amino acids. V was shortened by 6 bases and J by 4 bases, with 16 bases between the two germline ends. This CDR3 is CASRDPIGIYNEQFF. DNA of the CDR3: TGTGCCAGCAGAGATCCCATTGGAATATACAATGAGCAGTTCTTC.

The V and J genes are TRBV24-1 and TRBJ2-1, with D unresolved. CDR1 and CDR2 (germline): KGHDR, SFDVKD. This CDR3 is built from 11 residues. CDR3 in DNA: TGTGCTACCCAGGTCTACAATGAGCAGTTCTTC. Protein product: CATQVYNEQFF.

The chain is built from TRBV14 and TRBJ1-1; D gene ambiguous. CDR1 SGHDN and CDR2 FVKESK come from the germline V gene. The CDR3 consists of 13 residues. V was cut by 1 base and J by 5 bases, with 8 bases left in between. CDR3: CASSQGRSTEAFF. As DNA, the CDR3 is TGTGCCAGCAGCCAAGGTCGCAGTACTGAAGCTTTCTTT. Complete variable domain (other parts from reference TRBV14 and TRBJ1-1): EAGVTQFPSHSVIEKGQTVTLRCDPISGHDNLYWYRRVMGKEIKFLLHFVKESKQDESGMPNNRFLAERTGGTYSTLKVQPAELEDSGVYFCASSQGRSTEAFFGQGTRLTVV.

The chain links TRBV7-2 to TRBJ1-4, with D hard to call. The CDR3 loop spans 17 amino acids. Between the trimmed V and J ends, which lost 5 bases and 7 bases, there was a span of 23 bases. CDR1 is SGHTA, CDR2 FQGNSA, per germline. The CDR3 protein is CASSPNRVKGGGEKLFF. The CDR3 coding sequence is TGTGCCAGCAGCCCAAATAGGGTAAAGGGAGGAGGTGAAAAACTGTTTTTT.